Listed here is a single T cell receptor beta chain. V lost 4 bases to trimming and J lost 8 bases; unmatched junction nucleotides: 4. CDR1 and CDR2 from the germline V gene are SGHDT and YYEEEE. The CDR3 extends over 14 amino acids. The table came from immunoSEQ multiplex PCR; TCRdb's copy has only in-frame clones and leaves some out. The sample lists under 250,000 clones, 65% to 90% occurring once. The data stem from a study of blood T cell repertoires in COVID-19. This chain connects TRBV5-6 to TRBJ1-6; 9 nucleotides align to TRBD1. This clonotype was sampled from a woman aged 45-65 years with acute COVID-19. The specimen was PBMCs or T cells enriched from blood (not recorded which). The CDR3 protein is CASSAGDRDSPLHF. The DNA of the CDR3 is TGTGCCAGCAGCGCGGGGGACAGGGATTCACCCCTCCACTTT.